This TCR beta chain was captured in a study of early T cells in non-severe SARS-CoV-2 infection. Unique molecular identifier tags were affixed to discrete cDNA molecules. TCRdb passed the 5' RACE reads through MiXCR, listing each CDR3 protein once. The sample records around 80,000 distinct CDR3 sequences, less than 15% being singletons. This clonotype was seen more than once but under ten times. Trimming left V 5 bases short and J 2 bases short, with 17 bases between. Per the germline V gene, CDR1 is SGHRS and CDR2 is YFSETQ. This CDR3 spans 15 amino acids. The specimen sequenced was whole blood. This TCR was sampled from an adult who was a healthcare worker with PCR-confirmed SARS-CoV-2 infection or an uninfected control (not recorded which). The chain uses TRBV5-1 and TRBJ2-7; no definite D call. The CDR3 DNA is TGCGCCAGCAGTGACCGGGCAGTAGGAACCTACGAGCAGTACTTC. Protein sequence: CASSDRAVGTYEQYF.